This T cell receptor beta chain was identified in a study of blood T cell repertoires in COVID-19. In the study overall: The United States, Italy and Spain provided the acute and convalescent COVID-19 samples. T cells, B-cell-depleted T cells, or PBMCs supplied cDNA or gDNA.

Trimming cost V 0 bases and J 8 bases; bases outside gene matches: 2. CDR1 is SGHNT, CDR2 YYREEE, per germline (reference sequence). The CDR3 is 13 amino acids. In the authors' methods: Reference gene primer amplification gave nucleated cell count estimates. Sequenced by immunoSEQ multiplex PCR; TCRdb stores in-frame clones only, minus some. D and trimming were read from the DNA, whereas the V and J calls and clone size are those reported in that table. This sample carries about 70,000 clones, roughly 89% of them seen once, and the ten largest clones take roughly 1.5%. V is TRBV5-4 and J is TRBJ2-1, with 7 nucleotides matching TRBD1. The sample was peripheral blood. This clonotype was obtained from a man in his 60s with acute or convalescent COVID-19. CDR3 DNA: TGTGCCAGCAGCTTGGACCAGGGGGATGAGCAGTTCTTC. Protein: CASSLDQGDEQFF.